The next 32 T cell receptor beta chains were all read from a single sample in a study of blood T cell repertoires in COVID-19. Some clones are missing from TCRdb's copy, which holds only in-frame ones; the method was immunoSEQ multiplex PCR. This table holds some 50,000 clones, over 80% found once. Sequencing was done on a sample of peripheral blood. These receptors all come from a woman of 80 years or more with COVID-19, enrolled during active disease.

DNA of the CDR3: TGTGCCAGCAGCTCCCGGGAGCAGCCCCAGCATTTT. It encodes CASSSREQPQHF. This sequence joins TRBV28 and TRBJ1-5; the D is unclear. Germline V gene data show CDR1 as MDHEN and CDR2 as SYDVKM. This CDR3 has 12 amino acids. The V and J ends lost 6 bases and 7 bases respectively, with 10 bases between them. Using reference TRBV28 and TRBJ1-5 for the parts outside the CDR3, the full variable domain is DVKVTQSSRYLVKRTGEKVFLECVQDMDHENMFWYRQDPGLGLRLIYFSYDVKMKEKGDIPEGYSVSREKKERFSLILESASTNQTSMYLCASSSREQPQHFGDGTRLSIL.

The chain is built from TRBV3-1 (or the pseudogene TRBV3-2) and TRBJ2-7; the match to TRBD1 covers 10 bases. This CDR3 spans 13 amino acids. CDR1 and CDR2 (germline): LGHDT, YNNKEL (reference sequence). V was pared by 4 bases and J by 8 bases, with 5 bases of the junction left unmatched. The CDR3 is CASSPGQGYQQYF. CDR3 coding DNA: TGTGCCAGCAGCCCGGGACAGGGGTACCAGCAGTACTTC.

The CDR3 reads CASSITTGFRSYGDTEAFF. The DNA for the CDR3 is TGTGCCAGCAGCATTACCACAGGTTTCAGGTCCTACGGTGACACTGAAGCTTTCTTT. The chain is built from TRBV5-6 and TRBJ1-1, with a possible D match to TRBD1 (5 bases). Per germline, CDR1 SGHDT and CDR2 YYEEEE. CDR3 length equals 19 residues. Deletions cut 4 bases from V and 3 bases from J, with 28 bases between.

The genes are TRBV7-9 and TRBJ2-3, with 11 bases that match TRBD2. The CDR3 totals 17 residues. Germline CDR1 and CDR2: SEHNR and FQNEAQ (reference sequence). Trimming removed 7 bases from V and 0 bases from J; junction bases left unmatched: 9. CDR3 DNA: TGTGCCAGCACACCGCCGGGACTAGCGGCTAGCACAGATACGCAGTATTTT. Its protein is CASTPPGLAASTDTQYF.

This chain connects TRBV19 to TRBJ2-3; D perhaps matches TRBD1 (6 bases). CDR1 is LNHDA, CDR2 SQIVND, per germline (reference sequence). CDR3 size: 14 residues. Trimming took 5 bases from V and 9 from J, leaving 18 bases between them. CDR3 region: CASSVRPGAWTQYF. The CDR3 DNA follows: TGTGCCAGTAGTGTGCGCCCAGGGGCCTGGACGCAGTATTTT.

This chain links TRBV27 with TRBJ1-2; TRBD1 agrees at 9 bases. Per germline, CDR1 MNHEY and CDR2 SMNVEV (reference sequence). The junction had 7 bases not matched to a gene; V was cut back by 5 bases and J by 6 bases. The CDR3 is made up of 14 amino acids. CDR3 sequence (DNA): TGTGCCAGCAGTCAACGGGACAGGGAGGATGGCTACACCTTC. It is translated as CASSQRDREDGYTF.

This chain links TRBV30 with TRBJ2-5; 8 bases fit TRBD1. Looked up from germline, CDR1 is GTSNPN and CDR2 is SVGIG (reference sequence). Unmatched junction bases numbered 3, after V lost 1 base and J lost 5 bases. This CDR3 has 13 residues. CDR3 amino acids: CAWSATGVETQYF. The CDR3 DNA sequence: TGTGCCTGGAGTGCGACAGGGGTGGAGACCCAGTACTTC.

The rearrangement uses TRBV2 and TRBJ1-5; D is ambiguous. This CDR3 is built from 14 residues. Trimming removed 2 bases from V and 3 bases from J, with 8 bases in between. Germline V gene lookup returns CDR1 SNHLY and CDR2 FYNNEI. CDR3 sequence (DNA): TGTGCCAGCAGTGAACAGGCTATCAATCAGCCCCAGCATTTT. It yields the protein CASSEQAINQPQHF.

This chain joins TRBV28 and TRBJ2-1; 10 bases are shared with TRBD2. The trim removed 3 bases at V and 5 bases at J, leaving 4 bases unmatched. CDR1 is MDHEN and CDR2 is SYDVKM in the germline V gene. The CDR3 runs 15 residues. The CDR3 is CASSFSGRANNEQFF. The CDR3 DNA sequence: TGTGCCAGCAGTTTCAGCGGGAGGGCCAACAATGAGCAGTTCTTC.

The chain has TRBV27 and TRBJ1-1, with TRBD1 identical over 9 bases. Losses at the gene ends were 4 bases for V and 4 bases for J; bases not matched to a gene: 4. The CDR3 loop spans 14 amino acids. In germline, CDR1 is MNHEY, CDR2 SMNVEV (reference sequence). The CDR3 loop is CASSSLDRGTEAFF. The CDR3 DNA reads TGTGCCAGCAGTTCGTTGGACAGGGGCACTGAAGCTTTCTTT.

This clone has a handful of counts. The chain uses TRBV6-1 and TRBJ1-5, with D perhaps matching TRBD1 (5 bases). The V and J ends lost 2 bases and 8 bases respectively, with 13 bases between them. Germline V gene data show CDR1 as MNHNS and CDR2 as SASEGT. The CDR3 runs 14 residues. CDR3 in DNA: TGTGCCAGCAGTGAAATACAGACGGGGGAGCCCCAGCATTTT. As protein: CASSEIQTGEPQHF.

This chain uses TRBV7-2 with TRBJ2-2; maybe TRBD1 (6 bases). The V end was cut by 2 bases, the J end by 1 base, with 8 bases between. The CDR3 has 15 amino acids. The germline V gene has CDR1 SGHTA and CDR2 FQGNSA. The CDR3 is CASSLRGQNTGELFF. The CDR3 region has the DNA TGTGCCAGCAGCTTAAGGGGACAGAACACCGGGGAGCTGTTTTTT.

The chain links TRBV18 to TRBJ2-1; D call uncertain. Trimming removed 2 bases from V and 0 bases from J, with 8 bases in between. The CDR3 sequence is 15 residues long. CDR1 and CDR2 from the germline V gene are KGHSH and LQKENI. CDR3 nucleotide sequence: TGTGCCAGCTCACCAACGTTGAGCTCCTACAATGAGCAGTTCTTC. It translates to CASSPTLSSYNEQFF.

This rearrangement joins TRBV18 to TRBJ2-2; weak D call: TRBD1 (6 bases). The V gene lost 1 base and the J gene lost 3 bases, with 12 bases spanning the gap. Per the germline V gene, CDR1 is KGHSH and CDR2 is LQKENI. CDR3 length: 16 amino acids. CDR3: CASSPRTERHTGELFF. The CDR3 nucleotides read TGTGCCAGCTCACCACGGACAGAGAGACACACCGGGGAGCTGTTTTTT.

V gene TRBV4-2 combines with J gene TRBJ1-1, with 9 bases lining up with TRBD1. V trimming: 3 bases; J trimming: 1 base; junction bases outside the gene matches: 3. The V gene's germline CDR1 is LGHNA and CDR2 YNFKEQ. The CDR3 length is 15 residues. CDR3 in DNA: TGTGCCAGCAGCCATCGACAGGGGGAGAACACTGAAGCTTTCTTT. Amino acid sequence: CASSHRQGENTEAFF.

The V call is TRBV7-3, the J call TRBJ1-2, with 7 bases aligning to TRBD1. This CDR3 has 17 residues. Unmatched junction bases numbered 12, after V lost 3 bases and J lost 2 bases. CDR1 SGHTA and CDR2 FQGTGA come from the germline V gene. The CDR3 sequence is CASSFPRWGTENYGYTF. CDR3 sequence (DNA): TGTGCCAGCAGCTTCCCCCGGTGGGGGACAGAAAACTATGGCTACACCTTC.

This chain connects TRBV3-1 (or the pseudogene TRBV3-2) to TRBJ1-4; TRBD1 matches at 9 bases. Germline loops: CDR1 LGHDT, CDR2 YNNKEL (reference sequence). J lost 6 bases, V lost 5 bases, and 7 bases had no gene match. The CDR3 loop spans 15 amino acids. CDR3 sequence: CASSEQGAPYEKLFF. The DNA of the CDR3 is TGTGCCAGCAGCGAACAGGGGGCTCCTTATGAAAAACTGTTTTTT.

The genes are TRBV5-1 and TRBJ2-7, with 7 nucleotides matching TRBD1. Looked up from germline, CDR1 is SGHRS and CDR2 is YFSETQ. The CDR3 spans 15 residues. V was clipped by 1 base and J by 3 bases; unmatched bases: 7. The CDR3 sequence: CASSLPGTVVYEQYF. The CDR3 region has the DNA TGCGCCAGCAGCTTGCCAGGGACAGTTGTCTACGAGCAGTACTTC.

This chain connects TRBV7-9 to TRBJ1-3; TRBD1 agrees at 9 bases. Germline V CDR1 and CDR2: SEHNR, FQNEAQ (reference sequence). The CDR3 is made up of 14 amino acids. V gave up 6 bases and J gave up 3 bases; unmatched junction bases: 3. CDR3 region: CASRQGAGGNTIYF. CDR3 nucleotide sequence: TGTGCCAGCAGACAGGGGGCCGGTGGAAACACCATATATTTT.

The CDR3 DNA reads TGTGCCAGCAGCTTTACAAAAGTGGGACTAGCGGGAGGGAACACCGGGGAGCTGTTTTTT. This gives the protein CASSFTKVGLAGGNTGELFF. The rearrangement joins TRBV7-8 to TRBJ2-2; 15 bases match TRBD2. CDR1 and CDR2 from the germline V gene are SGHVS and FQNEAQ. The CDR3 is 20 amino acids. Losses at the gene ends were 3 bases for V and 1 base for J; bases not matched to a gene: 9.

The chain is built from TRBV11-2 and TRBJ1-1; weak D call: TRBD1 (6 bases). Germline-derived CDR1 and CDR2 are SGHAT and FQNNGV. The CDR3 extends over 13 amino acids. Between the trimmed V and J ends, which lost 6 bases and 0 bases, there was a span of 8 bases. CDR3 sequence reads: CASSGQLNTEAFF. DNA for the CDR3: TGTGCCAGCAGTGGACAGCTGAACACTGAAGCTTTCTTT.

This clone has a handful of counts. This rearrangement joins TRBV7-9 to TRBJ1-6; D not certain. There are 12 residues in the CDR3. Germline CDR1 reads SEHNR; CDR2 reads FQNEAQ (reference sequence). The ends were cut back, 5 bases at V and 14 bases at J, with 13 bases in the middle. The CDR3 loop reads CASSNPLEALHF. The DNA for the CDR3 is TGTGCCAGCAGCAACCCGCTGGAGGCCCTCCACTTT. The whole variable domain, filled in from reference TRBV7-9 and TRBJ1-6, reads DTGVSQNPRHKITKRGQNVTFRCDPISEHNRLYWYRQTLGQGPEFLTYFQNEAQLEKSRLLSDRFSAERPKGSFSTLEIQRTEQGDSAMYLCASSNPLEALHFGNGTRLTVT.

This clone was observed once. The CDR3 here is CASSLEGQGKAYEQYF. Here the CDR3 DNA reads TGTGCCAGCAGCTTGGAGGGACAGGGTAAGGCCTACGAGCAGTACTTC. The V and J genes are TRBV5-5 and TRBJ2-7, with 9 positions matching TRBD1. V lost 0 bases to trimming and J lost 2 bases; unmatched junction nucleotides: 6. The germline CDR1 and CDR2 sequences are SGHKS and YYEKEE (reference sequence). The length of the CDR3 is 16 residues.

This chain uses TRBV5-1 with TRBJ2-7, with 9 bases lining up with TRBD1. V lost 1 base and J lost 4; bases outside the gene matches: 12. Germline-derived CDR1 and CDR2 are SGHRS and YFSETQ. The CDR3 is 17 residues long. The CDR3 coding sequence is TGCGCCAGCAGCTTGTCACAGGGGGCCCGTCTGGGGTACGAGCAGTACTTC. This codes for CASSLSQGARLGYEQYF.

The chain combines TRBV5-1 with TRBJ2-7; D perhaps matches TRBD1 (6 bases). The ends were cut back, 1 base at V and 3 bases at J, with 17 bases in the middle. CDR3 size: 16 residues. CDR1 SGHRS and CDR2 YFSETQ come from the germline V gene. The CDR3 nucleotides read TGCGCCAGCAGCTTGAAGGTACAGTCAGGGGACTACGAGCAGTACTTC. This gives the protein CASSLKVQSGDYEQYF. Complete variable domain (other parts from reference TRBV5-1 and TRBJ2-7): KAGVTQTPRYLIKTRGQQVTLSCSPISGHRSVSWYQQTPGQGLQFLFEYFSETQRNKGNFPGRFSGRQFSNSRSEMNVSTLELGDSALYLCASSLKVQSGDYEQYFGPGTRLTVT.

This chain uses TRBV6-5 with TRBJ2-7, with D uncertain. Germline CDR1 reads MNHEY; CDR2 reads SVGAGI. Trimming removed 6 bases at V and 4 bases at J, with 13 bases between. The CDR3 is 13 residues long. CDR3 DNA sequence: TGTGCCAGCAGCCTTAAGCGTGCATACGAGCAGTACTTC. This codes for CASSLKRAYEQYF.

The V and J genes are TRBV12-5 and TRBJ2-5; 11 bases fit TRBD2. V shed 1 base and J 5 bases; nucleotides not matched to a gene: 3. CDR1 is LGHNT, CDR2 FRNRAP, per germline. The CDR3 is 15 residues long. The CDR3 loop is CASGLGLAGTETQYF. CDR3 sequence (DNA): TGTGCTAGTGGTTTGGGACTAGCGGGAACGGAGACCCAGTACTTC.

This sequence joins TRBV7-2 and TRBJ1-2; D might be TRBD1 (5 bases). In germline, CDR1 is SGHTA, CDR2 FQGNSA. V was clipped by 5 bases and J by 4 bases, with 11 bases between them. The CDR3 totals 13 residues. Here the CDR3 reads CASSPGLGYGYTF. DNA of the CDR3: TGTGCCAGCAGCCCAGGGCTGGGCTATGGCTACACCTTC.

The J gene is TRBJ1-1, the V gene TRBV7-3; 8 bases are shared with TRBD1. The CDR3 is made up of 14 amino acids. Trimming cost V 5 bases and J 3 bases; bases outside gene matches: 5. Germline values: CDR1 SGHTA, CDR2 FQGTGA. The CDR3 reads CASSPGGEDTEAFF. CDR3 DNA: TGTGCCAGCAGCCCAGGGGGCGAGGACACTGAAGCTTTCTTT.

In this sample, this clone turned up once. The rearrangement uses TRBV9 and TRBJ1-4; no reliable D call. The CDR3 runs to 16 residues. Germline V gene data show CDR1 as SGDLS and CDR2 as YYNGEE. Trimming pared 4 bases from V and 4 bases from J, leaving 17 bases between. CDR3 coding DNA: TGTGCCAGCAGCCCCGTGTCGGGTTTCAGTAATGAAAAACTGTTTTTT. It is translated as CASSPVSGFSNEKLFF. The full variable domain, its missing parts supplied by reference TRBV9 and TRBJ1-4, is DSGVTQTPKHLITATGQRVTLRCSPRSGDLSVYWYQQSLDQGLQFLIQYYNGEERAKGNILERFSAQQFPDLHSELNLSSLELGDSALYFCASSPVSGFSNEKLFFGSGTQLSVL.

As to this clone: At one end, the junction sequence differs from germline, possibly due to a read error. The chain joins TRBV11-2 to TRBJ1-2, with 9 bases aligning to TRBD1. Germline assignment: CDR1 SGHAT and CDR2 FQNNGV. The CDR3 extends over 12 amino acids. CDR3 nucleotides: TGTGCCAGCAGCTTCGCCAGGGACAGGGTCCACTTC. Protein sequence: CASSFARDRVHF.

CDR3 coding DNA: TGTGCCAGCAGCTTAGCCTTGACAGGGAACTATGGCTACACCTTC. It codes for CASSLALTGNYGYTF. This chain connects TRBV7-2 to TRBJ1-2; 7 nucleotides agree with TRBD1. CDR3 length: 15 residues. CDR1 and CDR2 (germline): SGHTA, FQGNSA. Trimming at V came to 0 bases and at J to 2 bases, leaving 3 bases not matched to a gene.